One and the same sample provided the 5 T cell receptor beta chains below, sequenced in a study of T cell responses to AZD1222 COVID-19 vaccine. The table came from immunoSEQ multiplex PCR; TCRdb's copy has only in-frame clones and leaves some out. This table has some 150,000 clones, 70% to 90% appearing once. The starting material was peripheral blood, obtained 28 days after the second AZD1222 dose. The receptors shown here come from an adult who received the AZD1222 COVID-19 vaccine.

V and J are TRBV6-5 and TRBJ2-1, with D unclear. The V gene's germline CDR1 is MNHEY and CDR2 SVGAGI. The CDR3 length is 13 residues. Trimming took 5 bases from V and 11 from J, leaving 16 bases between them. The DNA for the CDR3 is TGTGCCAGCAGTCGGCCCGTCGCTGCCAAGCAGTTCTTC. Protein product: CASSRPVAAKQFF.

The gene calls are TRBV27 and TRBJ2-1; D is unclear. The CDR3 sequence is 13 residues long. V lost 3 bases, J lost 10 bases, and 13 bases lay in between. Germline V gene sequence: CDR1 MNHEY, CDR2 SMNVEV (reference sequence). CDR3 in amino acids: CASSFSPPVEQFF. The CDR3 DNA reads as TGTGCCAGCAGTTTCTCCCCCCCCGTGGAGCAGTTCTTC.

The CDR3 region is CASSFAGSSYNEQFF. The CDR3 DNA is TGCGCCAGCAGCTTCGCGGGGAGCTCCTACAATGAGCAGTTCTTC. This chain connects TRBV5-1 to TRBJ2-1; a possible D gene is TRBD2 (6 bases). The V gene's germline CDR1 is SGHRS and CDR2 YFSETQ. The length of the CDR3 is 15 residues. Trimming cost V 2 bases and J 0 bases, with 9 bases left between them.

In its sample, this clone was seen once. The chain links TRBV3-1 (or the pseudogene TRBV3-2) to TRBJ2-3; D uncertain. The ends were cut back, 0 bases at V and 1 base at J, with 8 bases in the middle. Germline assignment: CDR1 LGHDT and CDR2 YNNKEL (reference sequence). The CDR3 is 15 amino acids. The CDR3 nucleotides read TGTGCCAGCAGCCAAGAAGGGTTTGGCACAGATACGCAGTATTTT. It codes for CASSQEGFGTDTQYF.

Turning to this clone: The junction and the germline gene differ at one end; a read error may be behind it. This chain links TRBV7-3 with TRBJ2-3, with D maybe TRBD2 (5 bases). The germline gives CDR1 SGHTA, CDR2 FQGTGA. CDR3 size: 13 residues. CDR3 nucleotide sequence: TGTGCCAGCAGCCTAACCCGGGGAGATACGCAGTATTTT. This codes for CASSLTRGDTQYF.